What follows are 8 T cell receptor beta chains derived from one specimen sequenced in a study of response to subunit inactivated influenza vaccine. Each CDR3 protein is one row after TCRdb ran MiXCR on the RT-PCR reads. Of more than 550,000 distinct CDR3 sequences listed, about 11% are singletons. A further study also used this sample, focusing on T cells expressing NK-cell markers. Per that study: cDNA encoding TCR beta was synthesized via 5'RACE template switching incorporating UMIs.

The input for sequencing was PBMCs from blood, taken on the day of vaccination. These TCRs come from a man aged 50 to 59 who received an inactivated influenza vaccine.

A few counts support this clonotype. The rearrangement uses TRBV29-1 and TRBJ2-7, with 8 bases fitting TRBD1. The length of the CDR3 is 11 residues. The V and J ends lost 6 bases and 6 bases, in that order; junction bases with no gene match: 4. The germline CDR1 and CDR2 sequences are SQVTM and ANQGSEA. The CDR3 DNA reads as TGCAGCGTGGACAGGGCGGGCGAGCAGTACTTC. Translating gives CSVDRAGEQYF.

This clonotype was counted between two and nine times. This chain joins TRBV20-1 and TRBJ1-2; tentative D call: TRBD1 (5 bases). The CDR3 extends over 13 amino acids. Germline CDR1 DFQATT, CDR2 SNEGSKA (reference sequence). V dropped 4 bases and J dropped 8 bases, with 17 bases sitting between them. The CDR3 protein is CSATIGQGYGYTF. CDR3 bases: TGCAGTGCTACAATCGGGCAGGGATACGGCTACACCTTC.

The chain has TRBV7-8 and TRBJ2-7, with D possibly TRBD1 on 6 matching bases. Germline values: CDR1 SGHVS, CDR2 FQNEAQ. The V end was cut by 1 base, the J end by 7 bases, with 11 bases between. The CDR3 has 13 amino acids. The CDR3, as DNA: TGTGCCAGCAGCTTAGAACAGGGCGGGGAGCAGTACTTC. This sequence encodes CASSLEQGGEQYF.

The genes are TRBV6-2 or TRBV6-3 and TRBJ2-1; maybe TRBD2 (5 bases). CDR1 is MNHEY and CDR2 is SVGEGT in the germline V gene. The ends were cut back, 7 bases at V and 2 bases at J, with 12 bases in the middle. This CDR3 is 14 amino acids long. The CDR3 spells CASNHVGAYNEQFF. Written as DNA, the CDR3 is TGTGCCAGCAACCACGTCGGGGCCTACAATGAGCAGTTCTTC.

The chain uses TRBV7-8 and TRBJ2-7; D perhaps matches TRBD1 (6 bases). Germline CDR1 SGHVS, CDR2 FQNEAQ. The CDR3 totals 14 residues. V lost 5 bases and J 4 bases, leaving 15 bases between the germline ends. CDR3 bases: TGTGCCAGCAGCAAGAGGGACACCCAATACGAGCAGTACTTC. It specifies CASSKRDTQYEQYF.

This clonotype was seen only a few times. The chain joins TRBV12-3 or TRBV12-4 to TRBJ1-1; D perhaps matches TRBD1 (5 bases). Trimming left V 11 bases short and J 4 bases short, with 17 bases between. The CDR3 is 13 residues long. CDR3 residues: CAGSSVRGTEAFF. CDR3 nucleotide sequence: TGTGCCGGTAGTAGTGTTAGGGGCACTGAAGCTTTCTTT.

This clonotype was detected ten times or more. The chain recombines TRBV7-8 with TRBJ2-7; 8 bases map to TRBD1. The V and J ends lost 1 base and 4 bases, in that order; junction bases with no gene match: 6. This CDR3 region has 15 residues. Germline lookup yields CDR1 SGHVS and CDR2 FQNEAQ. CDR3 coding DNA: TGTGCCAGCAGCTTAGGTTCCAGGGGGCTATACGAGCAGTACTTC. This codes for CASSLGSRGLYEQYF.

This clonotype was found a few times. The chain uses TRBV20-1 and TRBJ1-5; D not resolved. CDR3 size: 14 residues. The V end was cut by 0 bases, the J end by 4 bases, with 10 bases between. CDR1 and CDR2 from the germline V gene are DFQATT and SNEGSKA (reference sequence). The CDR3 region has the DNA TGCAGTGCTAGAGATGTAGAAGGTAATCAGCCCCAGCATTTT. Protein: CSARDVEGNQPQHF.